The 22 T cell receptor beta chains below were found in one sample sequenced in a study of shared clonotypes between healthy human individuals. Assay used: immunoSEQ multiplex PCR; TCRdb lists only in-frame clones, some missing. Altogether about half a million clones are present, less than 85% being singletons, with the ten largest covering approximately 13%. Specimen: PBMCs. These receptors all come from a woman in her 40s in good health. Some clones in this sample may be carry-over from other donors' samples.

This chain links TRBV6-5 with TRBJ2-5, with 8 bases aligning to TRBD2. CDR1 and CDR2 (germline): MNHEY, SVGAGI. The CDR3 is 15 amino acids. Losses at the gene ends were 7 bases for V and 2 bases for J; bases not matched to a gene: 9. The CDR3: CASTLGASGQETQYF. CDR3 coding DNA: TGTGCCAGCACCCTAGGGGCTAGCGGGCAAGAGACCCAGTACTTC.

The chain uses TRBV6-1 and TRBJ2-3; D gene unclear. This CDR3 comprises 14 residues. Looked up from germline, CDR1 is MNHNS and CDR2 is SASEGT. The V and J ends lost 5 bases and 4 bases respectively, with 13 bases between them. The CDR3 spells CASSSLAVSDTQYF. CDR3 nucleotide sequence: TGTGCCAGCAGTAGTTTAGCTGTATCAGATACGCAGTATTTT.

CDR3 residues: CASAGQGDHGELFF. Written as DNA, the CDR3 is TGTGCCAGTGCCGGACAGGGGGATCACGGGGAGCTGTTTTTT. The rearrangement joins TRBV19 to TRBJ2-2; TRBD1 aligns across 10 bases. Germline CDR1 reads LNHDA; CDR2 reads SQIVND (reference sequence). The CDR3 has 14 residues. Trimming cost V 8 bases and J 7 bases; bases outside gene matches: 7.

The rearrangement joins TRBV28 to TRBJ1-2; D gene unclear. CDR1 is MDHEN and CDR2 is SYDVKM in the germline V gene. The CDR3 is made up of 13 amino acids. V gave up 8 bases and J gave up 2 bases, with 12 bases separating them. The CDR3 loop is CASEPGANYGYTF. In DNA, the CDR3 is TGTGCCAGCGAACCGGGAGCCAACTATGGCTACACCTTC.

The chain has TRBV27 and TRBJ1-3; no reliable D call. V was trimmed by 6 bases and J by 0 bases, leaving 12 bases between them. The CDR3 loop spans 15 amino acids. The germline gives CDR1 MNHEY, CDR2 SMNVEV (reference sequence). The CDR3 nucleotides read TGTGCCAGCAGGAACTCTATCAGCTCTGGAAACACCATATATTTT. Its protein is CASRNSISSGNTIYF.

CDR3 protein: CSALGGGYEQYF. The DNA for the CDR3 is TGCAGCGCCCTGGGGGGGGGCTACGAGCAGTACTTC. The rearrangement links TRBV29-1 to TRBJ2-7; TRBD2 agrees at 7 bases. After removal of 7 bases from V and 3 bases from J, the junction contained 6 bases not matched to a gene. The CDR3 has 12 residues. CDR1 and CDR2 (germline): SQVTM, ANQGSEA.

The V call is TRBV6-1, the J call TRBJ2-1; TRBD2 might be the D (5 bases). This CDR3 is built from 14 residues. The germline V and J ends were trimmed by 8 bases and 3 bases, with 14 bases remaining between them. Per germline, CDR1 MNHNS and CDR2 SASEGT. The CDR3 sequence: CASSLEGGYNEQFF. The CDR3 bases are TGTGCCAGCTCCCTAGAGGGCGGCTACAATGAGCAGTTCTTC.

This clone was observed a handful of times. The chain has TRBV11-1 and TRBJ2-4; no reliable D call. V was trimmed by 1 base and J by 2 bases, leaving 9 bases between them. Looked up from germline, CDR1 is SGHAT and CDR2 is FQDESV (reference sequence). The CDR3 is 15 residues long. For the CDR3, the DNA is TGTGCCAGCAGCTTAGACCCGTCCCCCAAAAACATTCAGTACTTC. Translating it yields CASSLDPSPKNIQYF.

This clone was seen only a few times. The rearrangement uses TRBV6-4 and TRBJ2-3, with 9 bases lining up with TRBD2. Germline assignment: CDR1 MRHNA and CDR2 SNTAGT. J lost 5 bases, V lost 0 bases, and 3 bases had no gene match. The CDR3 is made up of 15 amino acids. CDR3 in amino acids: CASSDSLAGVDTQYF. As DNA, the CDR3 is TGTGCCAGCAGTGACTCCTTAGCGGGAGTAGATACGCAGTATTTT.

The chain recombines TRBV7-2 with TRBJ2-5; D is unclear. Germline CDR1 reads SGHTA; CDR2 reads FQGNSA. Between the trimmed V and J ends, which lost 2 bases and 2 bases, there was a span of 6 bases. The CDR3 loop spans 13 amino acids. The CDR3 sequence is CASSLRTQETQYF. In DNA, the CDR3 is TGTGCCAGCAGCTTAAGGACGCAAGAGACCCAGTACTTC.

V and J are TRBV4-1 and TRBJ1-6, with D uncertain. The CDR3 sequence is 15 residues long. The V end was cut by 1 base, the J end by 5 bases, with 9 bases between. The germline gives CDR1 MGHRA, CDR2 YSYEKL. This CDR3 is CASSQVQQNNSPLHF. The CDR3 coding sequence is TGCGCCAGCAGCCAAGTACAGCAGAATAATTCACCCCTCCACTTT.

This clone was observed once. This chain joins TRBV19 and TRBJ2-5; D remains ambiguous. The CDR3 is 15 residues long. V shed 0 bases and J shed 3 bases, with 11 bases lying between them. Germline-derived CDR1 and CDR2 are LNHDA and SQIVND (reference sequence). CDR3 sequence reads: CASSIDGSTKETQYF. In nucleotides, the CDR3 is TGTGCCAGTAGTATAGATGGTAGTACAAAAGAGACCCAGTACTTC.

The rearrangement links TRBV5-4 to TRBJ2-1, with D possibly TRBD1 on 6 matching bases. The V end lost 0 bases, the J end lost 4 bases, and 8 bases lay between the germline ends. The length of the CDR3 is 14 residues. Germline V gene data show CDR1 as SGHNT and CDR2 as YYREEE (reference sequence). The CDR3 coding sequence is TGTGCCAGCAGCTTGGAAGGACAGTACAATGAGCAGTTCTTC. The encoded protein is CASSLEGQYNEQFF.

The chain combines TRBV6-5 with TRBJ2-7; a weak D match, TRBD1 (5 bases). Trimming took off 6 bases at V and 5 bases at J, with 17 bases between the two ends. The germline V gene has CDR1 MNHEY and CDR2 SVGAGI. The CDR3 runs to 14 residues. The CDR3 region has the DNA TGTGCCAGCAGACCTCAGCCAGGGCTGAACGAGCAGTACTTC. Its protein product is CASRPQPGLNEQYF.

This sequence joins TRBV14 and TRBJ2-5; TRBD1 agrees at 8 bases. Near its end, the DNA agrees better with TRBJ2-7, so the J call may be wrong. The CDR3 runs to 14 residues. Germline V gene sequence: CDR1 SGHDN, CDR2 FVKESK. DNA for the CDR3: TGTGCCAGCAGTGCCGGGACAGGAAAGTACGAGCAGTACTTC. Protein sequence: CASSAGTGKYEQYF.

The gene calls are TRBV18 and TRBJ1-1; D ambiguous. CDR3 length equals 15 residues. Germline CDR1 KGHSH, CDR2 LQKENI. Deletions cut 1 base from V and 1 base from J, with 10 bases between. The CDR3 sequence: CASSPLQEPNTEAFF. The CDR3 DNA reads as TGTGCCAGCTCACCACTGCAGGAGCCGAACACTGAAGCTTTCTTT. Full variable domain (outside the CDR3, taken from reference TRBV18 and TRBJ1-1): NAGVMQNPRHLVRRRGQEARLRCSPMKGHSHVYWYRQLPEEGLKFMVYLQKENIIDESGMPKERFSAEFPKEGPSILRIQQVVRGDSAAYFCASSPLQEPNTEAFFGQGTRLTVV.

The rearrangement uses TRBV28 and TRBJ2-1; no definite D call. The CDR3 is made up of 14 amino acids. Germline lookup yields CDR1 MDHEN and CDR2 SYDVKM. V was pared by 7 bases and J by 3 bases, with 13 bases between. The CDR3 nucleotides read TGTGCCAGCAAGGCAGGACCCCTCTACAATGAGCAGTTCTTC. This translates into CASKAGPLYNEQFF.

In its sample, this clone was seen a few times. The J gene is TRBJ1-5, the V gene TRBV4-2; 11 positions match TRBD1. J gave up 3 bases and V 0 bases, and 7 bases lay outside the gene matches. This CDR3 comprises 18 residues. From germline, CDR1 is LGHNA and CDR2 YNFKEQ. The CDR3 loop is CASSQDNRDRGINQPQHF. The CDR3 region has the DNA TGTGCCAGCAGCCAAGATAATAGGGACAGGGGGATCAATCAGCCCCAGCATTTT.

V is TRBV5-1 and J is TRBJ1-2; D perhaps matches TRBD1 (5 bases). This CDR3 is built from 14 residues. Germline V lookup: CDR1 SGHRS, CDR2 YFSETQ. V was shortened by 5 bases and J by 7 bases, with 18 bases between the two germline ends. The CDR3 coding sequence is TGCGCCAGCAGAGTCGATGGGCAGGGATTTGGCTACACCTTC. It yields the protein CASRVDGQGFGYTF.

The rearrangement uses TRBV6-1 and TRBJ2-7; D gene uncertain. The CDR3 sequence is 15 residues long. V was cut by 5 bases and J by 2 bases, with 16 bases left in between. Looked up from germline, CDR1 is MNHNS and CDR2 is SASEGT. This CDR3 is CASSFLRYSPYEQYF. As DNA, the CDR3 is TGTGCCAGCAGTTTCCTCCGCTACTCACCCTACGAGCAGTACTTC.

The chain uses TRBV15 and TRBJ2-7; the match to TRBD2 covers 14 bases. Germline assignment: CDR1 LNHNV and CDR2 YYDKDF (reference sequence). The V and J ends lost 1 base and 2 bases, in that order; junction bases with no gene match: 4. This CDR3 contains 17 residues. DNA of the CDR3: TGTGCCACCAGCAGAGGGCAGACTAGCGGGAGGGCCTACGAGCAGTACTTC. Protein: CATSRGQTSGRAYEQYF.

V usage is TRBV6-1 and J usage is TRBJ2-6; possible D gene TRBD1, 5 bases. Germline CDR1 MNHNS, CDR2 SASEGT. The V and J ends lost 4 bases and 4 bases respectively, with 11 bases between them. This CDR3 has 15 amino acids. DNA for the CDR3: TGTGCCAGCAGTGTAGGGGCTGCGGGGGCCAACGTCCTGACTTTC. As protein: CASSVGAAGANVLTF.